This TCR beta chain appears in the sequencing data of a study of neurological immune-mediated disorders. CDR1 is DFQATT and CDR2 is SNEGSKA in the germline V gene (reference sequence). CDR3 length: 18 amino acids. The yield of each sequencing run was over 170 million TCR-beta sequences from 15-18 subjects. In TCRdb, the 5' RACE reads were re-called with MiXCR into one record per CDR3 protein. Of about 59,000 distinct CDR3 sequences listed, approximately 4% are singletons. In this sample, this clonotype turned up many times. The germline gene is not matched at one end of the junction; a read error may be the cause.

The V and J genes are TRBV20-1 and TRBJ1-6, with D tentatively TRBD1 (6 bases). The TCR sequence derives from a woman aged 25-40 years with multiple sclerosis. The sequenced sample consisted of PBMCs. The CDR3 protein is CSARSPGHPSSYNSPLNF. CDR3 DNA: TGCAGTGCTAGATCGCCGGGACACCCGAGCTCCTATAATTCACCCCTCAACTTT.